The 22 T cell receptor beta chains listed next were all sequenced from one sample in a study of T-cell reconstitution after alpha-beta-depleted transplantation in children. This sample's TCRbeta library carried unique molecular identifier barcodes. TCRdb reprocessed the PCR reads with MiXCR, giving one entry per CDR3 protein. The repertoire has about 610,000 distinct CDR3 sequences, more than 9% of them found once; the top ten carry less than 5%. Source: PBMCs from the stem cell graft donor, taken from the stem cell graft. These receptors came from a human donor who donated a stem cell graft to a child with acute myeloid leukemia.

This clonotype was counted between two and nine times. Germline is not matched at one junction end, which may reflect a read error. This chain connects TRBV29-1 to TRBJ2-4; D perhaps matches TRBD1 (6 bases). CDR1 is SQVTM and CDR2 is ANQGSEA in the germline V gene. The CDR3 contains 12 residues. For the CDR3, the DNA is TGCAGCGTTGAAACAGGGTTTTTCAAGTCTTTTTTC. It encodes CSVETGFFKSFF.

This clonotype was recorded at least ten times. The CDR3 reads CASSLVGTSSYEQYF. CDR3 sequence (DNA): TGTGCCAGCAGCTTAGTCGGGACGAGCTCCTACGAGCAGTACTTC. The chain employs TRBV7-2 and TRBJ2-7; the D call may be TRBD1 or TRBD2 (5 bases each). With 1 base removed from V and 0 bases from J, the gap between germline ends came to 10 bases. This CDR3 has 15 amino acids. Germline V lookup: CDR1 SGHTA, CDR2 FQGNSA. Full variable domain (outside the CDR3, taken from reference TRBV7-2 and TRBJ2-7): GAGVSQSPSNKVTEKGKDVELRCDPISGHTALYWYRQSLGQGLEFLIYFQGNSAPDKSGLPSDRFSAERTGGSVSTLTIQRTQQEDSAVYLCASSLVGTSSYEQYFGPGTRLTVT.

The chain couples TRBV20-1 to TRBJ2-1, with 7 bases fitting TRBD2. Germline lookup yields CDR1 DFQATT and CDR2 SNEGSKA (reference sequence). The CDR3 length is 16 residues. After removal of 6 bases from V and 9 bases from J, the junction contained 20 bases not matched to a gene. CDR3 coding DNA: TGCAGTGCCCCGAGATTGAGACTAGCAGGTCGGGGTGAGCAGTTCTTC. It encodes CSAPRLRLAGRGEQFF.

The J gene is TRBJ1-5, the V gene TRBV13; D remains unclear. Germline-derived CDR1 and CDR2 are PRHDT and FYEKMQ (reference sequence). Deletions cut 0 bases from V and 0 bases from J, with 9 bases between. CDR3 length: 16 residues. The CDR3 region is CASSLGGGNSNQPQHF. The CDR3 bases are TGTGCCAGCAGCTTAGGGGGCGGAAATAGCAATCAGCCCCAGCATTTT.

V gene TRBV18 combines with J gene TRBJ1-2; no clear D. Trimming took off 2 bases at V and 4 bases at J, with 11 bases between the two ends. CDR3 length: 14 amino acids. The germline V gene encodes CDR1 KGHSH and CDR2 LQKENI. The CDR3 DNA reads as TGTGCCAGCTCACCAGCGTCGGATTCCTATGGCTACACCTTC. Protein: CASSPASDSYGYTF.

This clonotype was detected only a few times. V and J are TRBV5-1 and TRBJ2-5; D uncertain. The ends were cut back, 2 bases at V and 5 bases at J, with 16 bases in the middle. Germline V gives CDR1 SGHRS, CDR2 YFSETQ. The CDR3 is 15 residues long. The DNA of the CDR3 is TGCGCCAGCAGCTTAGACGGTCGAGAGACGGAGACCCAGTACTTC. It yields the protein CASSLDGRETETQYF.

This clonotype was seen a few times. The V gene is TRBV18, the J gene TRBJ2-7; unclear D gene. Trimming pared 6 bases from V and 5 bases from J, leaving 14 bases between. This CDR3 comprises 13 residues. The germline gives CDR1 KGHSH, CDR2 LQKENI. The CDR3 nucleotides are TGTGCCAGCTCGCCCTACGGTCCTAACGAGCAGTACTTC. Translated, it gives CASSPYGPNEQYF.

The V and J genes are TRBV12-3 or TRBV12-4 and TRBJ1-1; D gene uncertain. V was pared by 5 bases and J by 0 bases, with 13 bases between. The CDR3 spans 15 residues. The CDR3 loop is CASSRSLMMNTEAFF. In DNA, the CDR3 is TGTGCCAGCAGTCGTAGTTTGATGATGAACACTGAAGCTTTCTTT.

In this sample, this clonotype turned up many times. The chain joins TRBV10-3 to TRBJ1-1; D uncertain. In germline, CDR1 is ENHRY, CDR2 SYGVKD. The CDR3 is 14 amino acids. Trimming left V 0 bases short and J 4 bases short, with 9 bases between. In DNA, the CDR3 is TGTGCCATCAGTGAGTCGGCACAGCCCACTGAAGCTTTCTTT. Translation: CAISESAQPTEAFF.

The chain joins TRBV7-8 to TRBJ1-5; D perhaps matches TRBD1 (5 bases). Germline assignment: CDR1 SGHVS and CDR2 FQNEAQ. This CDR3 region has 15 residues. V was trimmed by 4 bases and J by 3 bases, leaving 13 bases between them. CDR3 sequence: CASSWGVQFNQPQHF. The CDR3 DNA is TGTGCCAGCAGCTGGGGGGTTCAATTCAATCAGCCCCAGCATTTT.

Comments on this clonotype: Germline and junction disagree at one end, which may indicate a read error. The chain combines TRBV20-1 with TRBJ2-1, with TRBD1 matching 8 bases. The CDR3 loop spans 11 amino acids. Germline CDR1 DFQATT, CDR2 SNEGSKA (reference sequence). This CDR3 reads CSAVGQGEEFF. The CDR3 DNA follows: TGCAGTGCCGTCGGACAGGGTGAGGAGTTCTTC.

This clonotype was seen only a few times. V usage is TRBV7-2 and J usage is TRBJ2-1, with 9 positions matching TRBD1. This CDR3 is 16 amino acids long. CDR1 and CDR2 (germline): SGHTA, FQGNSA. J gave up 3 bases and V 4 bases, and 7 bases lay outside the gene matches. This CDR3 is CASSSAGTGFYNEQFF. The DNA for the CDR3 is TGTGCCAGCAGCTCCGCCGGGACAGGGTTCTACAATGAGCAGTTCTTC.

In its sample, this clonotype was seen a few times. The V gene is TRBV29-1, the J gene TRBJ2-5, with D tentatively TRBD2 (6 bases). The CDR3 extends over 14 amino acids. The germline V gene encodes CDR1 SQVTM and CDR2 ANQGSEA. The V gene lost 4 bases and the J gene lost 2 bases, with 14 bases spanning the gap. CDR3 region: CSVVGGGLQETQYF. DNA of the CDR3: TGCAGCGTTGTGGGGGGAGGTTTACAAGAGACCCAGTACTTC.

This clonotype was recorded at least ten times. V usage is TRBV12-3 or TRBV12-4 and J usage is TRBJ2-7, with D uncertain. Trimming stripped 6 bases from V and 1 base from J, with 7 bases between. CDR3 length equals 12 residues. CDR3 bases: TGTGCCAGCAGCCCCGTATCCTACGAGCAGTACTTC. This sequence encodes CASSPVSYEQYF.

A few counts support this clonotype. V gene TRBV12-3 or TRBV12-4 combines with J gene TRBJ2-5; TRBD1 matches 10 bases. The CDR3 runs 15 residues. The trim removed 0 bases at V and 6 bases at J, leaving 4 bases unmatched. The CDR3 protein is CASSLAGQGIQTQYF. The CDR3 region has the DNA TGTGCCAGCAGTTTAGCGGGACAGGGGATTCAGACCCAGTACTTC.

At least ten counts were recorded for this clonotype. The rearrangement links TRBV20-1 to TRBJ2-5; TRBD1 might be the D (5 bases). The V end was cut by 6 bases, the J end by 1 base, with 9 bases between. The CDR3 sequence is 12 residues long. Germline loops: CDR1 DFQATT, CDR2 SNEGSKA (reference sequence). CDR3 sequence: CSATDSQETQYF. The CDR3 DNA reads TGCAGTGCAACCGACAGCCAAGAGACCCAGTACTTC.

This clonotype was recorded a few times. This chain connects TRBV7-9 to TRBJ1-6, with 10 bases lining up with TRBD1. With V trimmed by 5 bases and J by 9 bases, 7 bases remained unmatched. The CDR3 runs 15 residues. Germline V gives CDR1 SEHNR, CDR2 FQNEAQ (reference sequence). The CDR3, as DNA: TGTGCCAGCAGCATCAGACAGGGGGCTGGTTCACCCCTCCACTTT. Translation gives CASSIRQGAGSPLHF.

This clonotype was seen a few times. This chain links TRBV7-8 with TRBJ2-7, with 8 bases identical to TRBD2. The V gene end was trimmed by 5 bases and the J gene end by 4 bases; junction bases not matched to a gene: 10. In germline, CDR1 is SGHVS, CDR2 FQNEAQ. The CDR3 contains 15 residues. CDR3 nucleotides: TGTGCCAGCAGCCCTCCGGGGCGGGGGGTTTACGAGCAGTACTTC. Translated: CASSPPGRGVYEQYF. The full variable domain, its missing parts supplied by reference TRBV7-8 and TRBJ2-7, is GAGVSQSPRYKVAKRGQDVALRCDPISGHVSLFWYQQALGQGPEFLTYFQNEAQLDKSGLPSDRFFAERPEGSVSTLKIQRTQQEDSAVYLCASSPPGRGVYEQYFGPGTRLTVT.

This clonotype was recorded at least ten times. This CDR3 reads CSARDGGRRTDTQYF. The CDR3 DNA reads as TGCAGTGCTAGAGATGGCGGGAGGAGGACAGATACGCAGTATTTT. V and J are TRBV20-1 and TRBJ2-3, with 8 bases identical to TRBD2. The CDR3 runs 15 residues. Germline V gene data show CDR1 as DFQATT and CDR2 as SNEGSKA (reference sequence). The ends lost 0 bases at V and 3 bases at J; junction bases unmatched: 5.

This clonotype was counted many times. The chain has TRBV7-2 and TRBJ2-3; D remains unclear. The CDR3 loop spans 14 amino acids. Germline V gene sequence: CDR1 SGHTA, CDR2 FQGNSA. V was shortened by 5 bases and J by 5 bases, with 14 bases between the two germline ends. DNA for the CDR3: TGTGCCAGCAGCAAGGGATCCCGGCAAGATACGCAGTATTTT. Translation: CASSKGSRQDTQYF.

V gene TRBV7-2 combines with J gene TRBJ1-1, with D perhaps TRBD1 (5 bases). Germline V gene data show CDR1 as SGHTA and CDR2 as FQGNSA. The CDR3 covers 13 residues. V lost 8 bases, J lost 8 bases, and 18 bases lay in between. The CDR3 region is CASGAAVRLEAFF. The CDR3 DNA is TGTGCCAGCGGGGCGGCGGTCCGATTGGAAGCTTTCTTT.

A few counts support this clonotype. The rearrangement joins TRBV29-1 to TRBJ2-7; 9 nucleotides agree with TRBD1. The V gene end was trimmed by 7 bases and the J gene end by 2 bases; junction bases not matched to a gene: 6. The CDR3 loop spans 13 amino acids. CDR1 SQVTM and CDR2 ANQGSEA come from the germline V gene. This CDR3 reads CSAGQGSAYEQYF. CDR3 coding DNA: TGCAGCGCCGGACAGGGGTCGGCCTACGAGCAGTACTTC.